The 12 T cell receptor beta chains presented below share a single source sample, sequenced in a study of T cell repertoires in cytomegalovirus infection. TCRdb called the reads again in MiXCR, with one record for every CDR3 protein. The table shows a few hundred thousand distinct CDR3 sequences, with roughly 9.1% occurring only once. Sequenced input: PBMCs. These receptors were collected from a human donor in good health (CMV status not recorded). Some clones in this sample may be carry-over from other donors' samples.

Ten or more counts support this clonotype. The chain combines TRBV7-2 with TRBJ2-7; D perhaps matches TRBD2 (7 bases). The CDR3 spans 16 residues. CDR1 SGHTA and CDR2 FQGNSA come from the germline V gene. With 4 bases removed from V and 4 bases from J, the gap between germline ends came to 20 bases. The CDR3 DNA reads TGTGCCAGCAGCTCCCGTAAGGGGGGGTCACATTACGAGCAGTACTTC. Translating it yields CASSSRKGGSHYEQYF.

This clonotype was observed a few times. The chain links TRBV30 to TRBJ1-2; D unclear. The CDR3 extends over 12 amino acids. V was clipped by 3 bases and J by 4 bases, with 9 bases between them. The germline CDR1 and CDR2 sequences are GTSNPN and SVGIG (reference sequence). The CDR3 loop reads CAWRAEIYGYTF. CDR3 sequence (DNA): TGTGCCTGGAGGGCGGAAATCTATGGCTACACCTTC.

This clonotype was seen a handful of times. The CDR3 reads CSATRDRRHNEQFF. CDR3 nucleotides: TGCAGTGCGACCCGGGACAGACGACACAATGAGCAGTTCTTC. J is TRBJ2-1 and V is TRBV20-1, with 7 bases aligning to TRBD1. The CDR3 totals 14 residues. Looked up from germline, CDR1 is DFQATT and CDR2 is SNEGSKA (reference sequence). The V segment lost 6 bases and the J segment 5 bases; nucleotides outside the gene matches: 10.

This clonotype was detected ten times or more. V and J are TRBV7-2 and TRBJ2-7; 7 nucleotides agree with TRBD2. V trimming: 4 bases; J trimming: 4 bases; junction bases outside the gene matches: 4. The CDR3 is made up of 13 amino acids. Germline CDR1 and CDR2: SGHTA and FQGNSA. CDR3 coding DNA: TGTGCCAGCAGCTCCTTAGCGGGTTACGAGCAGTACTTC. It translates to CASSSLAGYEQYF.

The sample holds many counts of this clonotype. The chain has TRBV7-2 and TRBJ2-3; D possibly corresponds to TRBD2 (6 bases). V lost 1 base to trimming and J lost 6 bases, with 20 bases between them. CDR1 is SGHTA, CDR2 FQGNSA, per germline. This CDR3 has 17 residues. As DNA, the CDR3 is TGTGCCAGCAGCTTAGAGGCCGCCGGGATCCGGGGGGATACGCAGTATTTT. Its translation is CASSLEAAGIRGDTQYF. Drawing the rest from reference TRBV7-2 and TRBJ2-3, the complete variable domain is GAGVSQSPSNKVTEKGKDVELRCDPISGHTALYWYRQSLGQGLEFLIYFQGNSAPDKSGLPSDRFSAERTGGSVSTLTIQRTQQEDSAVYLCASSLEAAGIRGDTQYFGPGTRLTVL.

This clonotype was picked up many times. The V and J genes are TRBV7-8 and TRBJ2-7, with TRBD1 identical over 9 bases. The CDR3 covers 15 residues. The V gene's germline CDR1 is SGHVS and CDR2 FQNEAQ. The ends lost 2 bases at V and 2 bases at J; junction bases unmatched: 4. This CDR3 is CASSLPGTGPYEQYF. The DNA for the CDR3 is TGTGCCAGCAGCTTACCCGGGACAGGGCCCTACGAGCAGTACTTC.

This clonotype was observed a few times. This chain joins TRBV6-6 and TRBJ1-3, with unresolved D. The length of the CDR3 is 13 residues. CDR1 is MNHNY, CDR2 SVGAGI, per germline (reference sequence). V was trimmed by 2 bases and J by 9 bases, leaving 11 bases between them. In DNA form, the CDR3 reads TGTGCCAGCAGTTACGGGGAGGAGACCACCATATATTTT. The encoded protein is CASSYGEETTIYF.

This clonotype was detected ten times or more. CDR3 in DNA: TGTGCCAGCAGCTTAGGAGGGGGCGGACAGCCCCAGCATTTT. As protein: CASSLGGGGQPQHF. V is TRBV7-2 and J is TRBJ1-5; 7 positions match TRBD1. V lost 1 base to trimming and J lost 7 bases; unmatched junction nucleotides: 4. Per germline, CDR1 SGHTA and CDR2 FQGNSA. The CDR3 spans 14 residues.

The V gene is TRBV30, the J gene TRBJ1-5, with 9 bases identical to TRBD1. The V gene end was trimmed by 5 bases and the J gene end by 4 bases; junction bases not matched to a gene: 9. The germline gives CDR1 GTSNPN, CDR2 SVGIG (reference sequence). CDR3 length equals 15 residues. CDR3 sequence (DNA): TGTGCCTGGCGGCCGTTCGGACAGGGGAATCAGCCCCAGCATTTT. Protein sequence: CAWRPFGQGNQPQHF.

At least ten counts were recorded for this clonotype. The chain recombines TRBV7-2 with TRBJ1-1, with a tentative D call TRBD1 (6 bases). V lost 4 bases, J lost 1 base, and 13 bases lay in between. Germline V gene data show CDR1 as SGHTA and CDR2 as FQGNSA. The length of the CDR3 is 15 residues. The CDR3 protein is CASSSYRVGNTEAFF. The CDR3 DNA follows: TGTGCCAGCAGCTCCTACAGGGTGGGGAACACTGAAGCTTTCTTT.

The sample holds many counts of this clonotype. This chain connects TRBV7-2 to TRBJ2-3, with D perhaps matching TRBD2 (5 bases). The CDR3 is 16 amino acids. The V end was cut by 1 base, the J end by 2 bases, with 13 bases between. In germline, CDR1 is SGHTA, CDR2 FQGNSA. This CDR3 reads CASSLGISGLTDTQYF. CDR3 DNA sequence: TGTGCCAGCAGCTTAGGCATCAGCGGTCTCACAGATACGCAGTATTTT.

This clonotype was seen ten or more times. DNA of the CDR3: TGTGCCAGCAGTTTATCAGGAGTGGAAGGGCTACCGAACACTGAAGCTTTCTTT. Protein: CASSLSGVEGLPNTEAFF. This chain uses TRBV27 with TRBJ1-1; D gene uncertain. From germline, CDR1 is MNHEY and CDR2 SMNVEV (reference sequence). This CDR3 has 18 amino acids. V dropped 0 bases and J dropped 1 base, with 18 bases sitting between them.